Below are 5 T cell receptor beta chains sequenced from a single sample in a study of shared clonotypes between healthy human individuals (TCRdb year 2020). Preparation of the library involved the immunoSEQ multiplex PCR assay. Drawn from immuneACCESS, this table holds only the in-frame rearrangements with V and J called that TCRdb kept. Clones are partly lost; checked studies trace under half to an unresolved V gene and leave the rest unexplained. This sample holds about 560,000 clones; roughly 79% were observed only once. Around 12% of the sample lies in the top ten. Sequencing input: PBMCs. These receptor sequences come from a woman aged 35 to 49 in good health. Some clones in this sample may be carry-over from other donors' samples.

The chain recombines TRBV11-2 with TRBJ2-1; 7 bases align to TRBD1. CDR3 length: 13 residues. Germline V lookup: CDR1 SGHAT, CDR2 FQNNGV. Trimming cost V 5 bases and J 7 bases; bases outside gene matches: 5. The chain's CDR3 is CASSQGVRNEQFF. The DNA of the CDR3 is TGTGCCAGCAGCCAGGGGGTGAGGAATGAGCAGTTCTTC.

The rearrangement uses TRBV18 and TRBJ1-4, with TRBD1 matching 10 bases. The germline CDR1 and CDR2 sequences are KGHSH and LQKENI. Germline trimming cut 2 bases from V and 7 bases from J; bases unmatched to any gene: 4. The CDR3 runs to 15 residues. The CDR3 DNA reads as TGTGCCAGCTCACCATTCGACAGGGGGCTTGAAAAACTGTTTTTT. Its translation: CASSPFDRGLEKLFF.

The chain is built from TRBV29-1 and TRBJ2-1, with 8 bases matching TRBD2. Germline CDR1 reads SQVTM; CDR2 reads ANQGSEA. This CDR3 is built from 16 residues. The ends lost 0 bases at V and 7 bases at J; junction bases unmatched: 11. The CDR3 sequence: CSVEEASGSGWNEQFF. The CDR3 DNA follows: TGCAGCGTTGAAGAGGCGAGCGGGAGTGGGTGGAATGAGCAGTTCTTC.

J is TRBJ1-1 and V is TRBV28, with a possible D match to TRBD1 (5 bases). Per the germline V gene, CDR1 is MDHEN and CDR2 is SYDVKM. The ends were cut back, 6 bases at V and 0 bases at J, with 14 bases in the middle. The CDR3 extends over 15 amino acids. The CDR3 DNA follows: TGTGCCAGCAGCATCCGGGGACCGCTGAACACTGAAGCTTTCTTT. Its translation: CASSIRGPLNTEAFF.

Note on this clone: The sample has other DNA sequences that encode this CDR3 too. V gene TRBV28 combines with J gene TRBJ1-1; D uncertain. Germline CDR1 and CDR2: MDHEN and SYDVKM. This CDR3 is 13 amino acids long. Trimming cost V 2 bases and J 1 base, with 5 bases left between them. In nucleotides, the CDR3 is TGTGCCAGCAGTTTACGGCAGAACACTGAAGCTTTCTTT. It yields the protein CASSLRQNTEAFF.